This TCR beta chain was captured in a study of T cells in Graves' hyperthyroidism and ophthalmopathy. Findings of the study overall: Ophthalmopathy was predicted by the model a median of approximately 6 months ahead of onset.

On this clonotype: Its antigen is as yet unknown.

The CDR3 runs 16 residues. Germline V gives CDR1 KGHDR, CDR2 SFDVKD. Trimming cost V 11 bases and J 7 bases; bases outside gene matches: 16. Amplified TCR beta CDR3 regions came from RNA transcripts. TCR CDR3 underwent first-round RT-PCR with the HTBI primer set. One entry per CDR3 protein results from TCRdb running MiXCR on the multiplex PCR reads. The data show hundreds of thousands of distinct CDR3 sequences, about 45% seen once. The source is an adult man with Graves' disease, either hyperthyroidism or ophthalmopathy (not recorded which). The gene calls are TRBV24-1 and TRBJ2-5; 12 positions agree with TRBD2. Sequenced material: peripheral blood or thyroid tissue (not recorded which). As DNA, the CDR3 is TGTGCCAACGCTGCCTCTAGCGGGAGGGCCTACGGGACCCAGTACTTC. The encoded protein is CANAASSGRAYGTQYF.